Below are 25 T cell receptor beta chains sequenced from a single sample in a study of Ad26.COV2.S vaccination and SARS-CoV-2 variants. The protocol was immunoSEQ multiplex PCR, while the TCRdb copy is restricted to in-frame clones and leaves out a portion. This table holds over 200,000 clones, 85% to 90% found once. Treatment meaning: roughly 19 received Ad26.COV2.S at low or high dose, single or two shots; several received placebo; per-sample allocation not given. Samples analyzed were those drawn on day 63 after the first vaccine or placebo injection. The source material was peripheral blood, sampled in a trial of Ad26.COV2.S vaccine versus placebo. Every receptor here comes from a person aged 18 to 65 who received the Ad26.COV2.S COVID-19 vaccine or a placebo.

The rearrangement joins TRBV11-2 to TRBJ2-3, with 8 nucleotides matching TRBD1. J was trimmed by 4 bases and V by 1 base; bases with no gene match: 10. Germline loops: CDR1 SGHAT, CDR2 FQNNGV. The CDR3 spans 17 residues. The CDR3 region is CASSLVGQGARADTQYF. The DNA for the CDR3 is TGTGCCAGCAGCTTAGTTGGGCAGGGGGCGCGTGCAGATACGCAGTATTTT.

The DNA for the CDR3 is TGTGCCAGCAGCTATCCCGGGACAGCGGGCACTGAAGCTTTCTTT. Translating gives CASSYPGTAGTEAFF. The J gene is TRBJ1-1, the V gene TRBV5-6, with 7 bases fitting TRBD1. The V gene's germline CDR1 is SGHDT and CDR2 YYEEEE. CDR3 size: 15 residues. The ends lost 3 bases at V and 4 bases at J; junction bases unmatched: 9.

The CDR3 region is CASSLEGAYNEQFF. The CDR3 nucleotides read TGTGCCAGCAGCTTGGAGGGAGCCTACAATGAGCAGTTCTTC. V is TRBV5-4 and J is TRBJ2-1; tentatively, D is TRBD2 (5 bases). Between the trimmed V and J ends, which lost 0 bases and 2 bases, there was a span of 6 bases. CDR3 length equals 14 residues. Germline CDR1 is SGHNT and CDR2 is YYREEE (reference sequence).

The chain is built from TRBV11-1 and TRBJ2-3; TRBD1 aligns across 7 bases. Trimming removed 1 base from V and 2 bases from J; junction bases left unmatched: 3. The CDR3 is made up of 15 amino acids. Germline CDR1 and CDR2: SGHAT and FQDESV (reference sequence). DNA for the CDR3: TGTGCCAGCAGCTTAGATACAGGGGCCACAGATACGCAGTATTTT. Protein sequence: CASSLDTGATDTQYF. The full variable domain, its missing parts supplied by reference TRBV11-1 and TRBJ2-3, is EAEVAQSPRYKITEKSQAVAFWCDPISGHATLYWYRQILGQGPELLVQFQDESVVDDSQLPKDRFSAERLKGVDSTLKIQPAELGDSAMYLCASSLDTGATDTQYFGPGTRLTVL.

The J gene is TRBJ2-3, the V gene TRBV5-6; 8 nucleotides match TRBD1. CDR3 length equals 15 residues. CDR1 is SGHDT and CDR2 is YYEEEE in the germline V gene. The V gene end was trimmed by 0 bases and the J gene end by 6 bases; junction bases not matched to a gene: 6. The CDR3, as DNA: TGTGCCAGCAGCTTGGTCCAGGGGGCTTTGGATACGCAGTATTTT. Amino acid sequence: CASSLVQGALDTQYF.

V usage is TRBV11-3 and J usage is TRBJ1-6; D unresolved. CDR1 is SGHNT, CDR2 YENEEA, per germline. V was cut by 1 base and J by 11 bases, with 9 bases left in between. CDR3 length: 13 amino acids. CDR3 protein: CASSLGKGTPLHF. The DNA for the CDR3 is TGTGCCAGCAGCTTAGGAAAGGGAACACCCCTCCACTTT.

The gene calls are TRBV15 and TRBJ2-7; 12 bases line up with TRBD2. The CDR3 consists of 15 residues. The germline gives CDR1 LNHNV, CDR2 YYDKDF (reference sequence). V was pared by 3 bases and J by 5 bases, with 5 bases of the junction left unmatched. CDR3 amino acids: CATSSVTSGRNEQYF. The DNA for the CDR3 is TGTGCCACCAGCAGCGTGACTAGCGGGAGAAACGAGCAGTACTTC. Full variable domain (remainder filled in from reference TRBV15 and TRBJ2-7): DAMVIQNPRYQVTQFGKPVTLSCSQTLNHNVMYWYQQKSSQAPKLLFHYYDKDFNNEADTPDNFQSRRPNTSFCFLDIRSPGLGDTAMYLCATSSVTSGRNEQYFGPGTRLTVT.

The gene calls are TRBV7-9 and TRBJ2-5; D unclear. Trimming took off 1 base at V and 0 bases at J, with 6 bases between the two ends. The V gene's germline CDR1 is SEHNR and CDR2 FQNEAQ (reference sequence). This CDR3 contains 14 residues. CDR3 protein: CASSLGRYQETQYF. CDR3 nucleotide sequence: TGTGCCAGCAGCTTAGGAAGGTACCAAGAGACCCAGTACTTC.

This rearrangement joins TRBV7-6 to TRBJ2-3; D is perhaps TRBD2 (6 bases). Trimming left V 3 bases short and J 11 bases short, with 12 bases between. This CDR3 spans 12 amino acids. Germline V lookup: CDR1 SGHVS, CDR2 FNYEAQ. CDR3 sequence reads: CASSFDGTVQYF. In DNA form, the CDR3 reads TGTGCCAGCAGCTTCGACGGGACTGTGCAGTATTTT.

The J gene is TRBJ2-5, the V gene TRBV10-3, with D tentatively TRBD2 (5 bases). The V gene's germline CDR1 is ENHRY and CDR2 SYGVKD. The CDR3 runs to 17 residues. Trimming removed 0 bases at V and 3 bases at J, with 17 bases between. This CDR3 reads CAISESTGSGYKETQYF. In nucleotides, the CDR3 is TGTGCCATCAGTGAGTCGACGGGGAGCGGTTACAAAGAGACCCAGTACTTC.

V usage is TRBV5-1 and J usage is TRBJ1-6, with D unresolved. Trimming shortened V by 7 bases and J by 7 bases, and 12 bases separated the two germline ends. CDR1 and CDR2 (germline): SGHRS, YFSETQ. This CDR3 has 13 amino acids. The CDR3 protein is CASGKEPNSPLHF. The DNA for the CDR3 is TGCGCCAGCGGGAAAGAACCCAATTCACCCCTCCACTTT.

The chain employs TRBV29-1 and TRBJ1-1, with a tentative D call TRBD1 (6 bases). The CDR3 consists of 14 residues. Looked up from germline, CDR1 is SQVTM and CDR2 is ANQGSEA. The V gene lost 4 bases and the J gene lost 3 bases, with 15 bases spanning the gap. As DNA, the CDR3 is TGCAGCGTTGGGGGGCAGCGAAAGGACACTGAAGCTTTCTTT. As protein: CSVGGQRKDTEAFF.

The chain carries TRBV6-5 and TRBJ1-6, with TRBD1 identical over 9 bases. The V and J ends lost 7 bases and 9 bases, in that order; junction bases with no gene match: 10. This CDR3 has 15 residues. The germline CDR1 and CDR2 sequences are MNHEY and SVGAGI. The DNA of the CDR3 is TGTGCCAGCACCGCCCGGGGACAGGGTCCTTCACCCCTCCACTTT. Translation gives CASTARGQGPSPLHF.

V and J are TRBV9 and TRBJ2-7, with D hard to call. Germline CDR1 SGDLS, CDR2 YYNGEE. V lost 0 bases to trimming and J lost 4 bases, with 17 bases between them. CDR3 size: 16 residues. The CDR3 is CASSVGSMSGWYEQYF. DNA of the CDR3: TGTGCCAGCAGCGTAGGGTCTATGTCTGGATGGTACGAGCAGTACTTC.

The chain is built from TRBV18 and TRBJ1-4; TRBD1 matches at 7 bases. Looked up from germline, CDR1 is KGHSH and CDR2 is LQKENI. The CDR3 runs to 16 residues. The trim removed 3 bases at V and 7 bases at J, leaving 11 bases unmatched. This CDR3 is CASSPDRVNRFEKLFF. The CDR3, as DNA: TGTGCCAGCTCACCCGACAGGGTAAACCGGTTTGAAAAACTGTTTTTT.

The chain joins TRBV6-5 to TRBJ2-2; the D is unclear. V was pared by 6 bases and J by 0 bases, with 11 bases between. Germline V gene data show CDR1 as MNHEY and CDR2 as SVGAGI. The CDR3 loop spans 15 amino acids. CDR3 amino acids: CASRVATTNTGELFF. The CDR3 bases are TGTGCCAGCAGAGTGGCGACAACGAACACCGGGGAGCTGTTTTTT.

This sequence joins TRBV28 and TRBJ2-5, with 8 nucleotides matching TRBD2. Looked up from germline, CDR1 is MDHEN and CDR2 is SYDVKM. The trim removed 3 bases at V and 4 bases at J, leaving 16 bases unmatched. The CDR3 consists of 18 residues. For the CDR3, the DNA is TGTGCCAGCAGTTTGGCCCCGGGACTAGGCAGTTTGACAGAGACCCAGTACTTC. Translated, it gives CASSLAPGLGSLTETQYF.

The sample holds many counts of this clone. The chain is built from TRBV10-3 and TRBJ2-4; no clear D. V was cut by 3 bases and J by 0 bases, with 12 bases left in between. The germline CDR1 and CDR2 sequences are ENHRY and SYGVKD. This CDR3 region has 16 residues. The CDR3 loop reads CAISEARRLAKNIQYF. In nucleotides, the CDR3 is TGTGCCATCAGTGAAGCCAGGAGACTAGCCAAAAACATTCAGTACTTC.

The J gene is TRBJ2-1, the V gene TRBV27; 8 positions match TRBD2. Per the germline V gene, CDR1 is MNHEY and CDR2 is SMNVEV (reference sequence). The CDR3 is 14 residues long. Germline trimming cut 5 bases from V and 14 bases from J; bases unmatched to any gene: 14. DNA for the CDR3: TGTGCCAGCAGTCCCTCTGGACTAGCCCCTCTGAAGTTCTTC. It is translated as CASSPSGLAPLKFF.

The chain links TRBV15 to TRBJ1-5, with D perhaps TRBD1 (5 bases). The V gene lost 5 bases and the J gene lost 9 bases, with 17 bases spanning the gap. This CDR3 region has 14 residues. Per germline, CDR1 LNHNV and CDR2 YYDKDF (reference sequence). The CDR3 DNA reads TGTGCCACCAGCGACCGGACAAGGCTTGGGCCCCAGCATTTT. Encoded protein: CATSDRTRLGPQHF.

V is TRBV6-1 and J is TRBJ2-1, with a tentative D call TRBD2 (6 bases). Trimming removed 0 bases at V and 2 bases at J, with 8 bases between. From germline, CDR1 is MNHNS and CDR2 SASEGT. The CDR3 runs to 15 residues. DNA of the CDR3: TGTGCCAGCAGTGAAGCGGGACTGGCCTACAATGAGCAGTTCTTC. Amino acids: CASSEAGLAYNEQFF.

This rearrangement joins TRBV28 to TRBJ2-2; tentative D call: TRBD2 (5 bases). With 3 bases removed from V and 5 bases from J, the gap between germline ends came to 13 bases. CDR1 and CDR2 (germline): MDHEN, SYDVKM. The CDR3 is made up of 15 amino acids. CDR3 loop: CASSLFTRGTGELFF. The CDR3 region has the DNA TGTGCCAGCAGTTTGTTCACCAGAGGGACCGGGGAGCTGTTTTTT.

The V and J genes are TRBV3-1 (or the pseudogene TRBV3-2) and TRBJ2-2, with 16 bases that match TRBD2. J lost 1 base, V lost 4 bases, and 3 bases had no gene match. The CDR3 has 18 amino acids. Per germline, CDR1 LGHDT and CDR2 YNNKEL (reference sequence). The CDR3 DNA is TGTGCCAGCAGCCCGGGACTAGCGGGGGGGTTGAACACCGGGGAGCTGTTTTTT. It specifies CASSPGLAGGLNTGELFF.

The chain joins TRBV10-3 to TRBJ1-2, with a tentative D call TRBD1 (6 bases). V dropped 0 bases and J dropped 8 bases, with 10 bases sitting between them. The CDR3 consists of 13 residues. Germline V gene lookup returns CDR1 ENHRY and CDR2 SYGVKD. CDR3 DNA: TGTGCCATCAGTGAGTCACAGGGTCAGGGCTACACCTTC. It specifies CAISESQGQGYTF.

The chain couples TRBV6-5 to TRBJ2-7; TRBD1 agrees at 8 bases. The CDR3 consists of 13 residues. Germline V CDR1 and CDR2: MNHEY, SVGAGI. V gave up 10 bases and J gave up 3 bases; unmatched junction bases: 8. The CDR3 DNA follows: TGTGCCACATGGGGCAGGGGGCTCTACGAGCAGTACTTC. It is translated as CATWGRGLYEQYF.